Listed below are T cell receptor beta chains from one sample, sequenced in a study of patients and donors after allogeneic stem cell transplantation. TCRdb analysed the RT-PCR reads with MiXCR anew, one entry per CDR3 protein. Found here are a few hundred thousand distinct CDR3 sequences, around an eighth of them singletons; the top ten hold 9.5% to 13%. Material: blood, either unsorted or a sorted T cell fraction (not recorded which). The receptors shown here come from a human donor who was either an allogeneic HSCT recipient or a stem cell or donor lymphocyte infusion donor (not recorded which). It is not recorded whose cells these are; they may come from a transplant donor. The CDR3 runs from the conserved cysteine through the conserved F or W. Only part of the rows carry a size: once, few, many, or a class if the clone is expanded.

V: TRBV5-4; size: .; CDR3: CASSFIRDTQYF
V: TRBV18; size: .; CDR3: CASSPKGSIGETQYF
V: TRBV11-1; size: .; CDR3: CASSPEQTGFDSNQPQHF
V: TRBV14; size: few; CDR3: CASSQRTGGTDTQYF
V: TRBV20-1; size: .; CDR3: CSARPLVVAGGGTDTQYF
V: TRBV4-3; size: few; CDR3: CASSQEPSQGMAYEQYF
V: TRBV30; size: .; CDR3: CAWRGGRQGYEQYF
V: TRBV12-3/TRBV12-4; size: many; CDR3: CASSSQYGYTF
V: TRBV7-2; size: many; CDR3: CASSLRGRGGQNEQFF
V: TRBV20-1; size: many; CDR3: CSATKIAGGETQYF
V: TRBV25-1; size: few; CDR3: CASSPTTPGGSYGYTF
V: TRBV20-1; size: .; CDR3: CSARPGGGLSNQPQHF
V: TRBV9; size: many; CDR3: CASSVGGADGYTF
V: TRBV7-9; size: few; CDR3: CASSRGVGVASGYTF
V: TRBV6-1; size: many; CDR3: CASRALAGNEQFF
V: TRBV5-1; size: few; CDR3: CASSLDPGVSTDTQYF
V: TRBV4-2; size: .; CDR3: CASSQEGSGPYEQYF
V: TRBV7-9; size: few; CDR3: CASSFGQGAEGYTF
V: TRBV12-3/TRBV12-4; size: few; CDR3: CASSFSEDSPLHF
V: TRBV11-2; size: few; CDR3: CASSRMRGLTGGFNEQYF
V: TRBV6-1; size: few; CDR3: CASRRDLIAGNTIYF
V: TRBV4-3; size: many; CDR3: CASSQVVRGFYSPLHF
V: TRBV5-1; size: many; CDR3: CASSLDREVWETQYF
V: TRBV24-1; size: many; CDR3: CATSARLPNQPQHF
V: TRBV27; size: .; CDR3: CASSATRQAGGDGYTF
V: TRBV4-1; size: many; CDR3: CASSQDELAARSGTDTQYF
V: TRBV29-1; size: few; CDR3: CSVLGPTATEAFF
V: TRBV5-4; size: .; CDR3: CASSLGAEQETQYF
V: TRBV4-3; size: few; CDR3: CASSQEVAGGTSNTGELFF
V: TRBV20-1; size: few; CDR3: CSARSRTSGRSGETQYF
V: TRBV20-1; size: few; CDR3: CSARGASGKISSYNEQFF
V: TRBV29-1; size: many; CDR3: CSVTRSSTDTQYF
V: TRBV15; size: .; CDR3: CATSRDTAGTEALF
V: TRBV2; size: few; CDR3: CASGPRGADTQYF
V: TRBV9; size: .; CDR3: CASSVGGARNEKLFF
V: TRBV20-1; size: few; CDR3: CSAADGISNQPQHF
V: TRBV12-3/TRBV12-4; size: .; CDR3: CASSFSVGGGGTQYF
V: TRBV4-2; size: few; CDR3: CASSQDDGTNQPQHF
V: TRBV6-5; size: .; CDR3: CASSSPRLAGNTDTQYF
V: TRBV7-9; size: few; CDR3: CASSLGALNEQFF
V: TRBV19; size: few; CDR3: CASSTKQGAANTEAFF
V: TRBV3-1; size: many; CDR3: CASSQQRKGEQYF
V: TRBV5-4; size: .; CDR3: CASSLTGRETEAFF
V: TRBV7-3; size: .; CDR3: CASSSMTGADTQYF
V: TRBV30; size: .; CDR3: CAWSDYIRGRDEQYF
V: TRBV9; size: .; CDR3: CASSVDPSVNYEQYF
V: TRBV19; size: many; CDR3: CASSNPPGAVLNTEAFF
V: TRBV7-8; size: many; CDR3: CASSLNRAAYEQYF
V: TRBV11-2; size: many; CDR3: CASSLVSSVRVDYGYTF
V: TRBV28; size: few; CDR3: CASSWRGREAFF
V: TRBV12-3/TRBV12-4; size: few; CDR3: CASSLGGGATNTQYF
V: TRBV5-5; size: many; CDR3: CASSSTGGYEQYF
V: TRBV29-1; size: few; CDR3: CSVILAANQETQYF
V: TRBV3-1; size: .; CDR3: CASSPRFETEAFF
V: TRBV3-1; size: .; CDR3: CASSQAGNNQPQHF
V: TRBV9; size: few; CDR3: CASSVAPGSNQPQHF